These T cell receptor beta chains were read from a single sample in a study of OX40 agonist ivuxolimab in advanced cancers. The table came from immunoSEQ multiplex PCR; TCRdb's copy has only in-frame clones and leaves some out. The sample has around 80,000 clones, roughly 90% seen once. Sequencing was performed on CD4+ or CD8+ T cells sorted from blood, taken in a trial of the OX40 agonist ivuxolimab. The receptors shown here come from an adult with an advanced solid tumor such as melanoma, head and neck, liver or kidney cancer. CDR3s include the opening cysteine and the closing phenylalanine or tryptophan. A D gene is named only where the DNA matches it firmly. Size is stated for part of the rows, as once, few or many counts, or as a class when the clone is expanded.

V gene	D gene	J gene	clone size	CDR3 DNA	CDR3 protein
TRBV28	TRBD2	TRBJ2-2	-	TGTGCCAGCAGGCAGCGGGAGAACACCGGGGAGCTGTTTTTT	CASRQRENTGELFF
TRBV27	TRBD2	TRBJ2-6	-	TGTGCCAGCAGGCGGGAGGGAGGTCCTGGGGCCAACGTCCTGACTTTC	CASRREGGPGANVLTF
TRBV18	-	TRBJ2-7	-	TGTGCCAGCTCACCATGGACTCTCTACGAGCAGTACTTC	CASSPWTLYEQYF
TRBV19	-	TRBJ2-2	-	TGTGCCAGTACCCTCCAAGGGGGGAGGGGTGGAACCGGGGAGCTGTTTTTT	CASTLQGGRGGTGELFF
TRBV2	-	TRBJ2-4	-	TGTGCCAGCGGGCGATGGAACCCACTCTCACCAAACATTCAGTACTTC	CASGRWNPLSPNIQYF
TRBV7-8	-	TRBJ1-2	-	TGTGCCAGCAGCTTACAGGAGTTCACGGACGGCTACACCTTC	CASSLQEFTDGYTF
TRBV18	TRBD2	TRBJ2-2	once	TGTGCCAGCTCACCAACGCGGGGGGCTACCGGGGAGCTGTTTTTT	CASSPTRGATGELFF
TRBV30	TRBD2	TRBJ2-3	-	TGTGCCTGGAGTAACTCCATAGCGGGAGCTTTAGATACGCAGTATTTT	CAWSNSIAGALDTQYF
TRBV28	-	TRBJ1-4	-	TGTGCCAGCAGTAGGACTGCAACTAATGAAAAACTGTTTTTT	CASSRTATNEKLFF
TRBV7-3	-	TRBJ2-6	-	TGTGCCAGCAGCCCGCAGGGTGGAGGGGCCAACGTCCTGACTTTC	CASSPQGGGANVLTF
TRBV28	-	TRBJ2-7	-	TGTGCCAGCATATCCTTCCCACGGACAGACGGAACCTACGAGCAGTACTTC	CASISFPRTDGTYEQYF
TRBV7-2	-	TRBJ2-1	once	TGTGCCAGCAGCTTAGTACGATATGAGCAGTTCTTC	CASSLVRYEQFF
TRBV7-4	-	TRBJ1-4	-	TGTGCCAGCAGCTTGTGGAGACAGATTAATGAAAAACTGTTTTTT	CASSLWRQINEKLFF
TRBV19	-	TRBJ1-5	-	TGTGCCACCGAAGACAGATCCGCAGGTCAGCCCCAGCATTTT	CATEDRSAGQPQHF
TRBV7-1	TRBD2	TRBJ2-7	-	TGTGCCAGCACCGCCGGGACTAGCGACTACGAGCAGTACTTC	CASTAGTSDYEQYF
TRBV4-1	TRBD2	TRBJ2-5	few	TGCGCCAGCAGCCCGGTGGGGACTAGCCTAATTCGGGCCCAGTACTTC	CASSPVGTSLIRAQYF
TRBV5-5	-	TRBJ1-2	-	TGTGCCAGCAGCTTGGCAGGATGGCTCGTGAATGGCTACACCTTC	CASSLAGWLVNGYTF
TRBV19	TRBD1	TRBJ1-5	-	TGTGCCAGTAGTGCCGACAGGGGGTGGTATCAGCCCCAGCATTTT	CASSADRGWYQPQHF
TRBV28	-	TRBJ1-2	-	TGTGCCAGCAGTATCTCAGGGTCTGGCTACACCTTC	CASSISGSGYTF
TRBV7-9	-	TRBJ1-2	-	TGTGCCAGCATCGGTGGCGGGAATGCTAACTATGGCTACACCTTC	CASIGGGNANYGYTF
TRBV19	-	TRBJ1-1	few	TGTGCCAGTAGTATACTCTTGCGGGGCGGAACTGAAGCTTTCTTT	CASSILLRGGTEAFF
TRBV10-3	-	TRBJ1-1	-	TGTGCCATCAGTGAGGTTCAGGGTCGCATGAACACTGAAGCTTTCTTT	CAISEVQGRMNTEAFF
TRBV28	TRBD1	TRBJ2-7	once	TGTGCCAGCAGTCGTCGGACAGGGCGGTACGAGCAGTACTTC	CASSRRTGRYEQYF
TRBV7-8	TRBD2	TRBJ2-7	-	TGTGCCAGCAGCCCGGGACTAGCGGGAGGAGGGAGCTCCTACGAGCAGTACTTC	CASSPGLAGGGSSYEQYF
TRBV5-1	-	TRBJ1-1	-	TGCGCCAGCAGCTTGCAGGTAGGGAACACTGAAGCTTTCTTT	CASSLQVGNTEAFF
TRBV18	-	TRBJ1-6	once	TGTGCCAGCTCACCTCGGGGAGGGGATAATTCACCCCTCCACTTT	CASSPRGGDNSPLHF
TRBV18	-	TRBJ2-5	-	TGTGCCAGCTCACCTGTGGCGGGATCGGAGACCCAGTACTTC	CASSPVAGSETQYF
TRBV25-1	TRBD1	TRBJ1-2	-	TGTGCCAGCAGTGAAACGGGTCAGGGGGAAAACTATGGCTACACCTTC	CASSETGQGENYGYTF
TRBV4-3	-	TRBJ2-2	-	TGCGCCAGCAGCCAAGGGCCAGGGGGAGGGATCACCGGGGAGCTGTTTTTT	CASSQGPGGGITGELFF
TRBV30	-	TRBJ2-5	-	TGTGCCTGCGCCACGGTAGAGACCCAGTACTTC	CACATVETQYF
TRBV7-2	TRBD1	TRBJ2-1	few	TGTGCCAGCAGCTCGTACAGGGGGCTTTCCTACAATGAGCAGTTCTTC	CASSSYRGLSYNEQFF
TRBV19	-	TRBJ2-5	-	TGTGCCACCACTAGGGGGACTACCCAAGAGACCCAGTACTTC	CATTRGTTQETQYF
TRBV7-2	TRBD1	TRBJ1-6	-	TGTGCCAGCAGCGCCGGGACAGGCGGCTCACCCCTCCACTTT	CASSAGTGGSPLHF
TRBV11-2	-	TRBJ2-7	-	TGTGCCAGCAGCTTAGGGTGGGCCAACTACGAGCAGTACTTC	CASSLGWANYEQYF
TRBV28	-	TRBJ2-1	-	TGTGCCAGCAGTTCCCCGTTGGAGTCGAGAGATAATGAGCAGTTCTTC	CASSSPLESRDNEQFF
TRBV4-2	-	TRBJ2-7	-	TGTGCCAGCAGCCAAGGCCTGACAGGCTCGTACGAGCAGTACTTC	CASSQGLTGSYEQYF
TRBV6-5	TRBD2	TRBJ2-1	-	TGTGCCAGCAGTTACCGGCGGGAGGGCCTCCCTGAGCAGTTCTTC	CASSYRREGLPEQFF
TRBV6-5	-	TRBJ1-3	-	TGTGCCAGCAGCCCGGAATGGAGGGGAAACACCATATATTTT	CASSPEWRGNTIYF
TRBV30	-	TRBJ1-2	-	TGTGCCTGGGAGCTTAGGACAGACATCTATGGCTACACCTTC	CAWELRTDIYGYTF
TRBV4-2	TRBD1	TRBJ1-2	once	TGTGCCAGCAGCCCAGGGGAAGGACAGGGGGCCTACACCTTC	CASSPGEGQGAYTF
TRBV18	TRBD1	TRBJ2-7	-	TGTGCCAGCTCACCACCGACAGGGGGTTCTCCCTACGAGCAGTACTTC	CASSPPTGGSPYEQYF
TRBV18	-	TRBJ2-1	-	TGTGCCAGCTCCGCAGGGCCCTCCTACAATGAGCAGTTCTTC	CASSAGPSYNEQFF
TRBV28	-	TRBJ1-2	-	TGTGCCAGCAGTTTTGTGGCCGTTCTCGGCTACACCTTC	CASSFVAVLGYTF
TRBV19	TRBD2	TRBJ2-5	few	TGTGCCAGTAGTATAGCGGGAGGGCCTTGGGAGACCCAGTACTTC	CASSIAGGPWETQYF
TRBV5-1	-	TRBJ2-1	-	TGCGCCAGCAGCGCCCGGGACCCGGAATGGGGTGAGCAGTTCTTC	CASSARDPEWGEQFF
TRBV19	-	TRBJ1-5	-	TGTGCCAGTAGTATCAGTAGGGCTCAGCCCCAGCATTTT	CASSISRAQPQHF
TRBV6-5	TRBD2	TRBJ2-7	-	TGTGCCAGCAGTTACAAAGGCGGGAGTGGATACGAGCAGTACTTC	CASSYKGGSGYEQYF
TRBV30	TRBD1	TRBJ2-2	few	TGTGCCTGGAAGGGACAGGGCACCGGGGAGCTGTTTTTT	CAWKGQGTGELFF
TRBV5-5	-	TRBJ1-5	-	TGTGCCAGCAGCTTGGGCGGATTTGCGTATCAGCCCCAGCATTTT	CASSLGGFAYQPQHF
TRBV18	TRBD2	TRBJ2-1	-	TGTGCCAGCTCAGCTGCGGCTCCTAGCGGGATCAATGAGCAGTTCTTC	CASSAAAPSGINEQFF
TRBV28	TRBD1	TRBJ1-3	-	TGTGCCAGCAGTTTCCTTGGACAGGTGGGAGGAAACACCATATATTTT	CASSFLGQVGGNTIYF
TRBV7-2	-	TRBJ1-1	-	TGTGCCAGCAGCTCAAACGGCAGACTCACCTTACTCTTT	CASSSNGRLTLLF
TRBV5-1	-	TRBJ1-1	-	TGCGCCAGCAGCTATGGACAGTTGAACACTGAAGCTTTCTTT	CASSYGQLNTEAFF
TRBV10-3	TRBD1	TRBJ1-2	once	TGTGCCATCAGTTGGGACAGAAACTATGGCTACACCTTC	CAISWDRNYGYTF